This T cell receptor beta chain was retrieved from a study of shared clonotypes between healthy human individuals. CDR3 size: 13 residues. The V and J ends lost 7 bases and 1 base respectively, with 10 bases between them. From germline, CDR1 is SEHNR and CDR2 FQNEAQ (reference sequence). Naive CD8 populations comprised CD45RO-negative cells positively selected for CCR7, excluding terminally differentiated effector memory CD45RA+ cells. Findings of the study overall: Roughly 5% of naive CD4 clonotypes were common to a handful of donors.

Each sorted subset replicate got 200 ng genomic DNA, 30,000 or so genomes. Only in-frame clones appear in the TCRdb table, and some are missing; sequencing was by immunoSEQ multiplex PCR. The sample has about 2 million clones, about 94% seen once. As regards this clone: The antigen remains undetermined.

This TCR derives from a man younger than 35 in good health. The chain links TRBV7-9 to TRBJ2-5; no firm D call. Material for sequencing was naive CD8+ T cells sorted from blood. As DNA, the CDR3 is TGTGCCAGCACTTCCGGACCCCAAGAGACCCAGTACTTC. This codes for CASTSGPQETQYF.